Sequencing of this TCR beta chain was carried out in a study of vaccination and CD4 T cells after COVID-19. Documented treatment: roughly 10-day PBMC culture with coronavirus spike peptide pools or control peptides (ViraFEST assay). The Oncomine TCR Beta short-read assay was what sequenced the DNA obtained from cultured CD4+ T cells. TCRdb passed the PCR reads through MiXCR, listing each CDR3 protein once. Among roughly 14,000 distinct CDR3 sequences listed, approximately 58% were seen once. On this clonotype itself: Its target is unknown.

The CDR3 totals 11 residues. Germline V gene lookup returns CDR1 DFQATT and CDR2 SNEGSKA (reference sequence). V lost 1 base, J lost 3 bases, and 2 bases lay in between. Sequencing was carried out using CD4+ T cells from blood, cultured in vitro. This TCR was recovered from a human donor who had recovered from COVID-19. The chain is built from TRBV20-1 and TRBJ2-3; unclear D gene. The CDR3 nucleotides are TGCAGTGCTAGAGGGACAGATACGCAGTATTTT. As protein: CSARGTDTQYF.